A single sample gave rise to the 19 T cell receptor beta chains below, sequenced in a study of radiation and T cells in renal cell carcinoma. Only in-frame clones appear in the TCRdb table, and some are missing; sequencing was by immunoSEQ multiplex PCR. The sample records 100,000 to 150,000 clones, approximately 85% being singletons. Time point noted: blood 2 weeks post-SBRT. Treatment reported: 15 Gy SBRT to primary tumor, nephrectomy 4 weeks later. The sequenced sample was blood, obtained from a patient whose treatment included radiotherapy and nephrectomy. These receptors were taken from a middle-aged man with renal cell carcinoma.

The chain has TRBV10-3 and TRBJ1-2; 8 bases agree with TRBD1. Germline assignment: CDR1 ENHRY and CDR2 SYGVKD. The CDR3 covers 14 residues. V gave up 1 base and J gave up 6 bases; unmatched junction bases: 4. CDR3 in amino acids: CAISEYPTGDGYTF. The CDR3 coding sequence is TGTGCCATCAGTGAGTACCCGACAGGGGATGGCTACACCTTC.

The V gene is TRBV5-1, the J gene TRBJ2-7, with D hard to call. Germline lookup yields CDR1 SGHRS and CDR2 YFSETQ. There are 13 residues in the CDR3. Between the trimmed V and J ends, which lost 3 bases and 1 base, there was a span of 8 bases. CDR3 in DNA: TGCGCCAGCAGCTCGATTAGATCCTACGAGCAGTACTTC. Encoded protein: CASSSIRSYEQYF.

V usage is TRBV6-5 and J usage is TRBJ2-5; TRBD2 matches at 10 bases. V lost 10 bases to trimming and J lost 4 bases; unmatched junction nucleotides: 9. CDR3 length equals 14 residues. Germline V gene sequence: CDR1 MNHEY, CDR2 SVGAGI. Written as DNA, the CDR3 is TGTGCCACCGCTTCTAGCGGGAGTCGAGAGACCCAGTACTTC. Translated: CATASSGSRETQYF.

This chain connects TRBV11-3 to TRBJ2-2; D remains unclear. The CDR3 contains 12 residues. Trimming shortened V by 4 bases and J by 0 bases, and 0 bases separated the two germline ends. The germline CDR1 and CDR2 sequences are SGHNT and YENEEA. CDR3 loop: CASSSNTGELFF. CDR3 bases: TGTGCCAGCAGCTCGAACACCGGGGAGCTGTTTTTT.

The genes are TRBV4-2 and TRBJ2-7, with TRBD1 matching 8 bases. Germline-derived CDR1 and CDR2 are LGHNA and YNFKEQ. The J segment lost 3 bases and the V segment lost 2 bases, leaving 6 bases of the junction unmatched. The CDR3 has 15 amino acids. The CDR3 bases are TGTGCCAGCAGCCAATACGGACAGGGAATCTACGAGCAGTACTTC. Translation: CASSQYGQGIYEQYF.

This clone was picked up one time. J is TRBJ2-2 and V is TRBV5-1, with D perhaps TRBD2 (5 bases). Deletions cut 2 bases from V and 7 bases from J, with 18 bases between. The CDR3 contains 16 residues. The V gene's germline CDR1 is SGHRS and CDR2 YFSETQ. CDR3 loop: CASSFIAGNTGGELFF. The CDR3 nucleotides read TGCGCCAGCAGCTTTATTGCGGGTAACACGGGCGGGGAGCTGTTTTTT.

The chain recombines TRBV4-2 with TRBJ2-3, with D possibly being TRBD2 (6 bases). The germline V gene encodes CDR1 LGHNA and CDR2 YNFKEQ. Trimming stripped 0 bases from V and 0 bases from J, with 13 bases between. CDR3 length: 17 amino acids. CDR3 sequence (DNA): TGTGCCAGCAGCCAAGATTCGGGAGCGGGCAGCACAGATACGCAGTATTTT. It translates to CASSQDSGAGSTDTQYF.

This chain joins TRBV10-1 and TRBJ2-1; D might be TRBD2 (6 bases). This CDR3 contains 15 residues. Deletions cut 3 bases from V and 6 bases from J, with 15 bases between. CDR1 is WNHNN and CDR2 is SYGVQD in the germline V gene (reference sequence). Written as DNA, the CDR3 is TGCGCCAGCAGTGACCCCGGGGGAGTGGGCAATGAGCAGTTCTTC. It translates to CASSDPGGVGNEQFF.

This clone was seen just once. The chain joins TRBV5-4 to TRBJ2-1, with D hard to call. The V end lost 0 bases, the J end lost 2 bases, and 12 bases lay between the germline ends. This CDR3 is 16 amino acids long. Germline loops: CDR1 SGHNT, CDR2 YYREEE (reference sequence). In DNA, the CDR3 is TGTGCCAGCAGCTTGGCGGGCGGATACCCCTACAATGAGCAGTTCTTC. Its translation: CASSLAGGYPYNEQFF.

In its sample, this clone was seen a few times. The gene calls are TRBV30 and TRBJ1-4, with a tentative D call TRBD1 (6 bases). V was pared by 4 bases and J by 5 bases, with 17 bases between. Germline CDR1 GTSNPN, CDR2 SVGIG (reference sequence). CDR3 length: 15 amino acids. The CDR3 bases are TGTGCCTGGAATATTGGGGGACACGAGAATGAAAAACTGTTTTTT. Translating it yields CAWNIGGHENEKLFF.

This clone has only one observation. This rearrangement joins TRBV28 to TRBJ1-5; TRBD1 aligns across 9 bases. V gave up 3 bases and J gave up 2 bases; unmatched junction bases: 11. The CDR3 covers 18 residues. Germline CDR1 MDHEN, CDR2 SYDVKM. The CDR3 loop reads CASSFGTGNPSGNQPQHF. CDR3 bases: TGTGCCAGCAGTTTTGGGACAGGGAACCCTAGTGGCAATCAGCCCCAGCATTTT.

The chain couples TRBV9 to TRBJ2-7; either TRBD1 or TRBD2 may supply D (5 bases each). This CDR3 spans 14 amino acids. Germline CDR1 and CDR2: SGDLS and YYNGEE. V shed 4 bases and J shed 2 bases, with 13 bases lying between them. DNA of the CDR3: TGTGCCAGCAGCCCGGGACGGATTACCTACGAGCAGTACTTC. Encoded protein: CASSPGRITYEQYF.

The rearrangement uses TRBV4-2 and TRBJ2-7, with D perhaps matching TRBD2 (5 bases). Trimming removed 4 bases at V and 0 bases at J, with 16 bases between. The CDR3 spans 16 residues. The germline V gene has CDR1 LGHNA and CDR2 YNFKEQ. This CDR3 reads CASSPSNGVRSYEQYF. The DNA of the CDR3 is TGTGCCAGCAGCCCTTCGAACGGGGTGCGCTCCTACGAGCAGTACTTC.

This clone has only a few counts. The chain has TRBV5-1 and TRBJ2-7, with a weak D call TRBD2 (5 bases). The germline V gene encodes CDR1 SGHRS and CDR2 YFSETQ. The CDR3 is 13 residues long. The V end lost 8 bases, the J end lost 1 base, and 13 bases lay between the germline ends. The CDR3 is CASHSVESYEQYF. CDR3 DNA sequence: TGCGCCAGTCATAGCGTTGAATCCTACGAGCAGTACTTC. Drawing the rest from reference TRBV5-1 and TRBJ2-7, the complete variable domain is KAGVTQTPRYLIKTRGQQVTLSCSPISGHRSVSWYQQTPGQGLQFLFEYFSETQRNKGNFPGRFSGRQFSNSRSEMNVSTLELGDSALYLCASHSVESYEQYFGPGTRLTVT.

The V and J genes are TRBV30 and TRBJ2-7; 12 bases align to TRBD1. The junction had 11 bases not matched to a gene; V was cut back by 3 bases and J by 5 bases. Per the germline V gene, CDR1 is GTSNPN and CDR2 is SVGIG (reference sequence). The CDR3 totals 16 residues. CDR3: CAWRRSGTGGYHEQYF. In nucleotides, the CDR3 is TGTGCCTGGAGGCGCTCCGGGACAGGGGGCTACCACGAGCAGTACTTC. The full variable domain, rest sourced from reference TRBV30 and TRBJ2-7, is SQTIHQWPATLVQPVGSPLSLECTVEGTSNPNLYWYRQAAGRGLQLLFYSVGIGQISSEVPQNLSASRPQDRQFILSSKKLLLSDSGFYLCAWRRSGTGGYHEQYFGPGTRLTVT.

V usage is TRBV10-1 and J usage is TRBJ2-1; 9 bases agree with TRBD2. Germline trimming cut 0 bases from V and 0 bases from J; bases unmatched to any gene: 9. The CDR3 has 19 amino acids. Germline CDR1 reads WNHNN; CDR2 reads SYGVQD (reference sequence). DNA for the CDR3: TGCGCCAGCAGTGAGTCGAGGGGACTAGCCAGGAGCTCCTACAATGAGCAGTTCTTC. Encoded protein: CASSESRGLARSSYNEQFF.

This chain's CDR3 is CASARGGPGETQYF. Here the CDR3 DNA reads TGTGCCTCTGCCCGGGGGGGCCCGGGGGAGACCCAGTACTTC. The chain employs TRBV2 and TRBJ2-5; 8 bases match TRBD2. The CDR3 has 14 residues. The V segment lost 11 bases and the J segment 5 bases; nucleotides outside the gene matches: 13. Germline CDR1 SNHLY, CDR2 FYNNEI.

The rearrangement joins TRBV15 to TRBJ1-5; no reliable D call. V was cut by 0 bases and J by 9 bases, with 15 bases left in between. Germline CDR1 is LNHNV and CDR2 is YYDKDF (reference sequence). The CDR3 consists of 15 residues. CDR3 DNA sequence: TGTGCCACCAGCAGAGATCATGCGGGAACTCGGCCCCAGCATTTT. This sequence encodes CATSRDHAGTRPQHF.

This chain connects TRBV5-4 to TRBJ2-5, with a weak D call TRBD2 (6 bases). Trimming left V 2 bases short and J 7 bases short, with 18 bases between. Germline V gene sequence: CDR1 SGHNT, CDR2 YYREEE (reference sequence). The CDR3 extends over 15 amino acids. CDR3 sequence reads: CASSFMLLGGATQYF. CDR3 sequence (DNA): TGTGCCAGCAGCTTTATGTTGCTGGGGGGTGCGACCCAGTACTTC.